The 8 T cell receptor beta chains reported below all come from one sample, sequenced in a study of graft-versus-host responses after intestinal transplantation. Only in-frame clones appear in the TCRdb table, and some are missing; sequencing was by immunoSEQ multiplex PCR. The table shows around 15,000 clones, with roughly 86% occurring only once. Sequenced here: bone marrow, sampled approximately 120 days after intestinal transplantation. These TCRs come from a human patient who received an intestinal transplant, so some T cells may come from the graft donor.

The V gene is TRBV7-9, the J gene TRBJ2-5, with D uncertain. The germline CDR1 and CDR2 sequences are SEHNR and FQNEAQ (reference sequence). V was trimmed by 2 bases and J by 7 bases, leaving 23 bases between them. CDR3 length equals 17 residues. The chain's CDR3 is CASSLQRPAGPFGTQYF. CDR3 bases: TGTGCCAGCAGCTTACAAAGGCCCGCAGGACCTTTTGGGACCCAGTACTTC.

This rearrangement joins TRBV7-4 to TRBJ1-5; a possible D gene is TRBD1 (6 bases). V gave up 4 bases and J gave up 5 bases, with 15 bases separating them. Looked up from germline, CDR1 is SGHVT and CDR2 is SQSDAQ. The CDR3 covers 15 residues. The CDR3, as DNA: TGTGCCAGCAGCTCCGGTTGGGGGGCGGATCAGCCCCAGCATTTT. It is translated as CASSSGWGADQPQHF.

This clone has a single count. The chain joins TRBV28 to TRBJ2-1, with D possibly matching TRBD2 (6 bases). Trimming left V 3 bases short and J 1 base short, with 7 bases between. The germline V gene has CDR1 MDHEN and CDR2 SYDVKM. This CDR3 is built from 14 residues. The CDR3 loop is CASSLEGSYNEQFF. CDR3 in DNA: TGTGCCAGCAGTTTGGAGGGTTCCTACAATGAGCAGTTCTTC.

The rearrangement uses TRBV6-1 and TRBJ2-5; TRBD2 matches 12 bases. V lost 4 bases, J lost 1 base, and 4 bases stayed unmatched. CDR3 length: 16 amino acids. Germline CDR1 reads MNHNS; CDR2 reads SASEGT. The chain's CDR3 is CASSATSGRLQETQYF. The CDR3 DNA follows: TGTGCCAGCAGTGCTACTAGCGGGAGGCTCCAAGAGACCCAGTACTTC.

V and J are TRBV6-6 and TRBJ2-1; a weak D match, TRBD2 (6 bases). This CDR3 contains 15 residues. Germline CDR1 MNHNY, CDR2 SVGAGI (reference sequence). The V gene lost 2 bases and the J gene lost 4 bases, with 12 bases spanning the gap. The CDR3 is CASSYRRDQYNEQFF. For the CDR3, the DNA is TGTGCCAGCAGTTACCGGCGGGATCAATACAATGAGCAGTTCTTC.

The chain uses TRBV7-2 and TRBJ2-1; D might be TRBD1 or TRBD2, each matching 5 bases. V lost 0 bases and J 3 bases, leaving 12 bases between the germline ends. This CDR3 has 16 amino acids. Germline V lookup: CDR1 SGHTA, CDR2 FQGNSA. Here the CDR3 reads CASSLAWQGDYNEQFF. CDR3 bases: TGTGCCAGCAGCTTAGCTTGGCAGGGAGACTACAATGAGCAGTTCTTC.

This chain uses TRBV7-2 with TRBJ2-5, with D possibly being TRBD1 or TRBD2 (5 bases each). CDR1 and CDR2 (germline): SGHTA, FQGNSA. V lost 2 bases, J lost 0 bases, and 16 bases lay in between. This CDR3 is built from 17 residues. CDR3 residues: CASSLTGGVRYQETQYF. DNA for the CDR3: TGTGCCAGCAGCTTAACTGGGGGTGTGCGGTACCAAGAGACCCAGTACTTC.

DNA for the CDR3: TGTGCCAGCAGCTTTAGCGACAAGAGGGCAGATACGCAGTATTTT. This encodes CASSFSDKRADTQYF. The rearrangement uses TRBV5-4 and TRBJ2-3; D perhaps matches TRBD2 (5 bases). Germline CDR1 and CDR2: SGHNT and YYREEE (reference sequence). Trimming shortened V by 2 bases and J by 4 bases, and 14 bases separated the two germline ends. The CDR3 is 15 amino acids. The full variable domain, in which reference TRBV5-4 and TRBJ2-3 provide the parts outside the CDR3, is ETGVTQSPTHLIKTRGQQVTLRCSSQSGHNTVSWYQQALGQGPQFIFQYYREEENGRGNFPPRFSGLQFPNYSSELNVNALELDDSALYLCASSFSDKRADTQYFGPGTRLTVL.